The clone carrying this T cell receptor (beta chain) was detected only a few times. The antigen is unknown. These data come from a study of cytomegalovirus exposure and HLA in healthy donors. The study's findings and limits: Earlier analysis yielded a pattern in which most TCR beta V segments were productive about 90% or about 30% of the time. A later analysis revealed that TCR association rates differed between HLA loci, peaking at DRB1 and bottoming out at HLA-C. Per published reports, the classifier diagnosed cytomegalovirus status with high specificity and sensitivity. Sequencing depth roughly uniform across donors was assumed in presence/absence analyses.

Germline-derived CDR1 and CDR2 are SGHDT and YYEEEE. This CDR3 comprises 12 residues. Trimming stripped 0 bases from V and 5 bases from J, with 6 bases between. The PCR ran on 60 Vbeta and 13 Jbeta primers. This table comes from immunoSEQ multiplex PCR, and its TCRdb copy is limited to in-frame clones, with some not included. The sample comprises over 90,000 clones, 79% of which are singletons, and roughly 4% rests with the top ten. This clonotype was obtained from a man aged 50 to 59 in good health and CMV-seropositive. This chain connects TRBV5-6 to TRBJ2-7; no firm D call. Sample: PBMCs. CDR3 coding DNA: TGTGCCAGCAGCTTGGGTGGGCACGAGCAGTACTTC. It codes for CASSLGGHEQYF.